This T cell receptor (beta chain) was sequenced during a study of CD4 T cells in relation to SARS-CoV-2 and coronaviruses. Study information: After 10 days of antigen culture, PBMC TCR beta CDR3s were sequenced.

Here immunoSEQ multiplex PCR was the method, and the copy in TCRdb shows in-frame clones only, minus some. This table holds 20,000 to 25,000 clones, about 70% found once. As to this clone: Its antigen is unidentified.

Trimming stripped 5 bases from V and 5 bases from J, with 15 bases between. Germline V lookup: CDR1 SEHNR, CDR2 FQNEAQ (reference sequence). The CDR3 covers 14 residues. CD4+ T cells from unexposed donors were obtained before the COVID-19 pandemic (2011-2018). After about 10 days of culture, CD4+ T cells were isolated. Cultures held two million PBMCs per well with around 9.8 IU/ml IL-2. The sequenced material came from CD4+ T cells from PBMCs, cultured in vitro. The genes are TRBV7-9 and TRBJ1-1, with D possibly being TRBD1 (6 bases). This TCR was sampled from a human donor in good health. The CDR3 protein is CASSPITGKTEAFF. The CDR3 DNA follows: TGTGCCAGCAGCCCGATAACAGGGAAGACTGAAGCTTTCTTT. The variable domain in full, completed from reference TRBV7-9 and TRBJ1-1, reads DTGVSQNPRHKITKRGQNVTFRCDPISEHNRLYWYRQTLGQGPEFLTYFQNEAQLEKSRLLSDRFSAERPKGSFSTLEIQRTEQGDSAMYLCASSPITGKTEAFFGQGTRLTVV.